The rows below give T cell receptor beta chains drawn from one sample of a study of response to subunit inactivated influenza vaccine. TCRdb called the RT-PCR reads again in MiXCR, with one record for every CDR3 protein. Of hundreds of thousands of distinct CDR3 sequences listed, approximately 17% are singletons. The sample here was PBMCs from blood, taken more than 4 days after vaccination. The receptors here all came from a man over 45 who received an inactivated influenza vaccine. Both conserved end residues are part of each CDR3. A D gene is named only where the DNA matches it firmly. Rows give clone size only sometimes, using once, few, many, or a class for an expanded clone.

v_gene	abundance	d_gene	j_gene	CDR3nt	CDR3aa
TRBV29-1	many	.	TRBJ2-5	TGCAGCGTCCCCCATCAAGGGCCTCAAGAGACCCAGTACTTC	CSVPHQGPQETQYF
TRBV24-1	.	.	TRBJ2-1	TGTGCCACGGGTAAACTTAATGAGCAGTTCTTC	CATGKLNEQFF
TRBV11-2	.	.	TRBJ2-1	TGTGCCAGCAGCCCGGGACTGAAATACAATGAGCAGTTCTTC	CASSPGLKYNEQFF
TRBV6-1	many	TRBD1	TRBJ2-7	TGTGCCAGCAGTGACGACAGGGGGAGAAGGGAGCAGTACTTC	CASSDDRGRREQYF
TRBV5-1	.	.	TRBJ2-7	TGCGCCAGCAGCAAAGGAAGCCACTACGAGCAGTACTTC	CASSKGSHYEQYF
TRBV18	few	.	TRBJ2-6	TGTGCCAGCTCACCCCCCCAGGGGTTCAGTACCACTCGTTCTGGGGCCAACGTCCTGACTTTC	CASSPPQGFSTTRSGANVLTF
TRBV29-1	.	.	TRBJ2-3	TGCAGCGTTGAAGAGGTCACAGATACGCAGTATTTT	CSVEEVTDTQYF
TRBV6-1	few	.	TRBJ1-2	TGTGCCAGCAGTGAGTCAGGAAAATATGGCTACACCTTC	CASSESGKYGYTF
TRBV24-1	.	.	TRBJ1-2	TGTGCCACCAGTGATACTTCTAACTATGGCTACACCTTC	CATSDTSNYGYTF
TRBV9	few	TRBD1	TRBJ2-5	TGTGCCAGCAGCGAACAACAGGGGCCGGGAGAGACCCAGTACTTC	CASSEQQGPGETQYF
TRBV5-1	.	.	TRBJ2-2	TGCGCCAGCAGCGGGGCGGACACCGGGGAGCTGTTTTTT	CASSGADTGELFF
TRBV3-1	.	.	TRBJ1-1	TGTGCCAGCAGCCAAGCGGGGGCGGGCACTGAAGCTTTCTTT	CASSQAGAGTEAFF
TRBV7-9	.	.	TRBJ1-4	TGTGCCAGCAGTCCACGACGAGGGTCAGGCGAAAAACTGTTTTTT	CASSPRRGSGEKLFF
TRBV24-1	.	.	TRBJ2-5	TGTGCCACCAGTGACGGACACAAAGAGACCCAGTACTTC	CATSDGHKETQYF
TRBV2	.	TRBD2	TRBJ2-3	TGTGCCAGCAGTGACACCGGACTAGCGGGGGGAAGCACAGATACGCAGTATTTT	CASSDTGLAGGSTDTQYF
TRBV5-5	few	.	TRBJ2-3	TGTGCCAGCAGCTTACAGGATCGAGATACGCAGTATTTT	CASSLQDRDTQYF
TRBV4-3	few	TRBD2	TRBJ2-1	TGCGCCAGCAGCCTAGGGACTAGCGGGACCTACAATGAGCAGTTCTTC	CASSLGTSGTYNEQFF
TRBV20-1	few	.	TRBJ2-5	TGCAGTGCTAGAGATGGGGGGTACCAAGAGACCCAGTACTTC	CSARDGGYQETQYF
TRBV10-1	.	TRBD1	TRBJ2-1	TGCGCCAGCAGTGAGCCTGGACAGGGGGTGAATGAGCAGTTCTTC	CASSEPGQGVNEQFF
TRBV28	.	.	TRBJ2-5	TGTGCCAGCAGTTTACCCCTCGCAACAGAGACCCAGTACTTC	CASSLPLATETQYF
TRBV5-1	few	.	TRBJ2-3	TGCGCCAGCAGCCCGGGGGACTTCACAGATACGCAGTATTTT	CASSPGDFTDTQYF
TRBV18	.	TRBD2	TRBJ2-1	TGTGCCAGCTCACGACTAGCGGGCCAAAACAATGAGCAGTTCTTC	CASSRLAGQNNEQFF
TRBV5-1	.	TRBD2	TRBJ2-6	TGCGCCAGCAGCGCGGGACTAAACCCCTCTGGGGCCAACGTCCTGACTTTC	CASSAGLNPSGANVLTF
TRBV27	.	.	TRBJ2-7	TGTGCCAGCAGTTTTAGCCATAGCGGCGGTAGCTCCTACGAGCAGTACTTC	CASSFSHSGGSSYEQYF
TRBV12-3/TRBV12-4	few	TRBD2	TRBJ2-1	TGTGCCAGCAGTTTTTGGGGGACTAGCGGGGACAATGAGCAGTTCTTC	CASSFWGTSGDNEQFF
TRBV7-9	.	.	TRBJ2-1	TGTGCCAGCAGCTTAGAGCCGAATAGCGGCTCCTACAATGAGCAGTTCTTC	CASSLEPNSGSYNEQFF
TRBV12-3/TRBV12-4	few	TRBD2	TRBJ2-2	TGTGCCAGCAGTTTTTATGGGGGGGACCTGGGCGGGGAGCTGTTTTTT	CASSFYGGDLGGELFF
TRBV9	few	TRBD1	TRBJ1-1	TGTGCCAGCAGCCCTACAGGGGACAACACTGAAGCTTTCTTT	CASSPTGDNTEAFF
TRBV12-3/TRBV12-4	few	.	TRBJ1-1	TGTGCCAGCAGCACAGAGACAGCGAACACTGAAGCTTTCTTT	CASSTETANTEAFF
TRBV7-8	.	TRBD2	TRBJ2-7	TGTGCCAGCAGCTTAGGCGGGAGTAAGTACGAGCAGTACTTC	CASSLGGSKYEQYF
TRBV5-1	few	.	TRBJ2-3	TGCGCCAGCCGGGACTTCCCCACAGATACGCAGTATTTT	CASRDFPTDTQYF
TRBV6-1	few	TRBD2	TRBJ2-5	TGTGCCAGCATATTCCGTCCCGGGAGGGCCCGGGAGACCCAGTACTTC	CASIFRPGRARETQYF
TRBV7-2	few	.	TRBJ1-1	TGTGCCAGCAGCCCACAGGTCGTCACTGAAGCTTTCTTT	CASSPQVVTEAFF
TRBV12-3/TRBV12-4	few	.	TRBJ2-3	TGTGCCAGCAGTCCGGACAGCCTCACAGATACGCAGTATTTT	CASSPDSLTDTQYF
TRBV27	.	.	TRBJ2-1	TGTGCCAGCAGTTATATTGCCGGGATCTCCTACAATGAGCAGTTCTTC	CASSYIAGISYNEQFF
TRBV25-1	few	.	TRBJ2-7	TGTGCCAGCAAGGCCTCCTACGAGCAGTACTTC	CASKASYEQYF
TRBV29-1	.	.	TRBJ1-1	TGCAGCGGTGTTATAGGGGTGAACACTGAAGCTTTCTTT	CSGVIGVNTEAFF
TRBV10-3	few	TRBD1	TRBJ2-7	TGTGCCATCAGGCCGGACAGGGGGTTAGAGCAGTACTTC	CAIRPDRGLEQYF
TRBV4-3	few	.	TRBJ2-5	TGCGCCAGCAGCCAAGAACTCCCGGGCATACCACAAGAGACCCAGTACTTC	CASSQELPGIPQETQYF
TRBV5-6	.	TRBD1	TRBJ2-3	TGTGCCAGCAGCTTGGTCAAGGTGGACAGGCGAAGGGCTGATACGCAGTATTTT	CASSLVKVDRRRADTQYF
TRBV20-1	few	.	TRBJ1-6	TGCAGTGCTATCCCGAGGGGTAATAATTCACCCCTCCACTTT	CSAIPRGNNSPLHF
TRBV5-1	.	.	TRBJ2-7	TGCGCCAGCAGCTTGGTGGCAGCCAGCTCCTACGAGCAGTACTTC	CASSLVAASSYEQYF
TRBV7-2	many	TRBD1	TRBJ2-1	TGTGCCAGCAGTCTGGACAGGGTTTCCCCAACATCGCAGTTCTTC	CASSLDRVSPTSQFF
TRBV5-6	.	TRBD2	TRBJ2-7	TGTGCCAGCAGCTTGGTCGCAGGGACTAACGAGCAGTACTTC	CASSLVAGTNEQYF
TRBV6-1	few	.	TRBJ2-7	TGTGCCAGCAGGACCCCGGGCGCCTACGAGCAGTACTTC	CASRTPGAYEQYF
TRBV5-1	few	.	TRBJ2-3	TGCGCCAGCAGCGTGATAGCAGATAGCACAGATACGCAGTATTTT	CASSVIADSTDTQYF
TRBV4-1	.	TRBD1	TRBJ2-4	TGCGCCAGCAGCCAAGGGACAGGGATAGCCAAAAACATTCAGTACTTC	CASSQGTGIAKNIQYF
TRBV7-2	few	.	TRBJ2-1	TGTGCCAGCAGCTCCGGAGCCGTCCGATCCAATCAGTTCTTC	CASSSGAVRSNQFF
TRBV6-2/TRBV6-3	few	.	TRBJ2-3	TGTGCCAGCACCTCGTCCACTTACACAGATACGCAGTATTTT	CASTSSTYTDTQYF
TRBV15	few	.	TRBJ2-1	TGTGCCACCAGCAGAGATCGTGACAATGAGCAGTTCTTC	CATSRDRDNEQFF
TRBV6-2/TRBV6-3	many	TRBD1	TRBJ2-6	TGTGCCAGCAGTTACTCTAAGGGGGACAGCTACTCTGGGGCCAACGTCCTGACTTTC	CASSYSKGDSYSGANVLTF
TRBV18	few	TRBD1	TRBJ2-5	TGTGCCAGCTCACCTGGGACAGTACCAGAGACCCAGTACTTC	CASSPGTVPETQYF
TRBV15	few	.	TRBJ1-5	TGTGCCACCAGCAGGGATGTCTTCGGTAGTCAGCCCCAGCATTTT	CATSRDVFGSQPQHF
TRBV20-1	few	TRBD2	TRBJ2-3	TGCAGTGCTAGAGATCCCGAGAAACGCGGACTAGCGGGGGGAAGGCGCACAGATACGCAGTATTTT	CSARDPEKRGLAGGRRTDTQYF
TRBV7-8	few	.	TRBJ2-5	TGTGCCAGCAGCCCTCATGGACACACCCAAGAGACCCAGTACTTC	CASSPHGHTQETQYF
TRBV5-1	.	TRBD1	TRBJ1-1	TGCGCCAGCAGCTTCACAGGGGCCAACAAAGCTTTCTTT	CASSFTGANKAFF
TRBV2	.	TRBD1	TRBJ1-6	TGTGCCAGCAGTGAAGGAACAGGGGGGCCCCTCCACTTT	CASSEGTGGPLHF
TRBV7-7	few	.	TRBJ2-5	TGTGCTAGCAGCTTAGGACGCGTCAGCCAAGAGACCCAGTACTTC	CASSLGRVSQETQYF